A selection of T cell receptor beta chains follows, all from one sample in a study of T cell responses to AZD1222 COVID-19 vaccine. Data came from immunoSEQ multiplex PCR; TCRdb stores just in-frame clones and leaves some out. The repertoire holds about 150,000 clones, 85% to 90% seen once, with 6.9% in the top ten. Sample: peripheral blood, taken on day 0 of AZD1222 vaccination. The receptor set was obtained from an adult in good health. CDR3s include the opening cysteine and the closing phenylalanine or tryptophan. The D gene is left open where the match is weak. Clone size, where shown, is once, few, many, or a class for clones that have expanded.

V,D,J,size,DNA,CDR3
TRBV19,NA,TRBJ1-5,once,TGTGCCAGTAGTCGCCGGGGGGTTCAGCCCCAGCATTTT,CASSRRGVQPQHF
TRBV3-1/TRBV3-2,NA,TRBJ1-2,NA,TGTGCCAGCAGCCAAGGGCAGCTGGCTTTC,CASSQGQLAF
TRBV9,TRBD1,TRBJ1-4,NA,TGTGCCAGCAGCGCCCGAGGGGGCGCAGGTGAAAAACTGTTTTTT,CASSARGGAGEKLFF
TRBV13,NA,TRBJ1-3,NA,TGTGCCAGCAGCGCGCAGGCAGGAACCACTGGAAACACCATATATTTT,CASSAQAGTTGNTIYF
TRBV12-3/TRBV12-4,NA,TRBJ1-2,NA,TGTGCCAGCAGTCCCGGGACCAGTTATGGCTACACCTTC,CASSPGTSYGYTF
TRBV7-3,TRBD2,TRBJ2-3,once,TGTGCCAGCAGCTTACTCCCCTCCTCTGGGGGGGGAAATACGCAGTATTTT,CASSLLPSSGGGNTQYF
TRBV2,NA,TRBJ2-3,NA,TGTGCCAGCAGTGGACCCAACACAGATACGCAGTATTTT,CASSGPNTDTQYF
TRBV4-1,TRBD2,TRBJ2-1,NA,TGCGCCAGCAGCCTAATGACTAGCGGGGGTTACAATGAGCAGTTCTTC,CASSLMTSGGYNEQFF
TRBV15,NA,TRBJ1-4,NA,TGTGCCACCAGCAGCCATTCTGGGGTTACAGCAACTAATGAAAAACTGTTTTTT,CATSSHSGVTATNEKLFF
TRBV9,NA,TRBJ2-2,NA,TGTGCCAGCAGCGTAGGAGTGGTAGGGGGGAACACCGGGGAGCTGTTTTTT,CASSVGVVGGNTGELFF
TRBV5-6,TRBD1,TRBJ1-4,NA,TGTGCCAGCAGCATAACAGGGGCACCTAATGAAAAACTGTTTTTT,CASSITGAPNEKLFF
TRBV9,TRBD2,TRBJ2-5,NA,TGTGCCAGCAGCGAACTAGCGGGGGGATGGGAGACCCAGTACTTC,CASSELAGGWETQYF
TRBV5-6,NA,TRBJ2-3,NA,TGTGCCAGCAGCTTGATTCCAGATACGCAGTATTTT,CASSLIPDTQYF
TRBV6-2/TRBV6-3,TRBD2,TRBJ2-1,NA,TGTGCCAGCAGCATTAGCGGGGGGGCTCTCAATGAGCAGTTCTTC,CASSISGGALNEQFF
TRBV15,TRBD2,TRBJ2-1,NA,TGTGCCACCAGCTTCCTGGCCAGCGGGGGGAGGACGGATGAGCAGTTCTTC,CATSFLASGGRTDEQFF
TRBV9,NA,TRBJ2-2,NA,TGTGCCAGCAGCCCCTGGGACGCAAACACCGGGGAGCTGTTTTTT,CASSPWDANTGELFF
TRBV3-1/TRBV3-2,TRBD1,TRBJ1-1,NA,TGTGCCAGCAGCCAAGAGTGGGGACAGGGGAGGCCTGAAGCTTTCTTT,CASSQEWGQGRPEAFF
TRBV11-2,NA,TRBJ2-1,NA,TGTGCCAGCAGCTTAGAACTGGGCTCCTACAATGAGCAGTTCTTC,CASSLELGSYNEQFF
TRBV5-4,NA,TRBJ1-5,NA,TGTGCCAGCAGCTTCTGGGGTAGCAATCAGCCCCAGCATTTT,CASSFWGSNQPQHF
TRBV6-2/TRBV6-3,TRBD2,TRBJ2-1,NA,TGTGCCAGCAGTTACCAGGGAGTAGCGGGGGGATTATACAATGAGCAGTTCTTC,CASSYQGVAGGLYNEQFF
TRBV3-1/TRBV3-2,NA,TRBJ1-1,NA,TGTGCCAGCAGCCAAGGCGCCGGGGGCAACACTGAAGCTTTCTTT,CASSQGAGGNTEAFF
TRBV4-2,NA,TRBJ1-2,NA,TGTGCCAGCAGCCAAGAGGGGAACTATGGCTACACCTTC,CASSQEGNYGYTF
TRBV5-1,TRBD1,TRBJ1-2,once,TGCGCCAGCGGGGACAGTTCAACCTATCAGTTC,CASGDSSTYQF
TRBV5-4,NA,TRBJ2-1,NA,TGTGCCAGCAGCTTGGTCGCCGGGGCAAACAATGAGCAGTTCTTC,CASSLVAGANNEQFF
TRBV7-8,NA,TRBJ2-3,NA,TGTGCCAGCAGCCGCTTTGGGATATTTGAGTATGGGTCTTCTAGGACGGTCACAGATACGCAGTATTTT,CASSRFGIFEYGSSRTVTDTQYF
TRBV6-5,NA,TRBJ2-2,NA,TGTGCCAGCTTGTCCTTGGGGTACACCGGGGAGCTGTTTTTT,CASLSLGYTGELFF
TRBV2,NA,TRBJ1-6,NA,TGTGCCAGCGCGGGGTCGCAGGGCGATTCACCCCTCCACTTT,CASAGSQGDSPLHF
TRBV24-1,NA,TRBJ1-2,NA,TGTGCCACCAGTGATGCCGGCGTGAGAGGCTACACCTTC,CATSDAGVRGYTF
TRBV5-1,TRBD1,TRBJ2-7,NA,TGCGCCAGCAGCTTGATGGGAGGACAGGGTGTCGCCTACGAGCAGTACTTC,CASSLMGGQGVAYEQYF
TRBV27,NA,TRBJ2-7,NA,TGTGCCAGCGGCTACGAGCAGTACTTC,CASGYEQYF
TRBV12-3/TRBV12-4,NA,TRBJ2-5,once,TGTGCCAGCAGTTTAACCCGAGAGACCCAGTACTTC,CASSLTRETQYF
TRBV10-2,NA,TRBJ1-3,NA,TGCGCCAGCAGACCGGGGTCGTATGGAAACACCATATATTTT,CASRPGSYGNTIYF
TRBV7-9,TRBD1,TRBJ1-2,NA,TGTGCCAGCAGCGAGGGGGCAGGCCTTAACTATGGCTACACCTTC,CASSEGAGLNYGYTF
TRBV11-2,TRBD1,TRBJ1-1,NA,TGTGCCAGCAGACCCCCACGAGACAGGGTGGGGACTGAAGCTTTCTTT,CASRPPRDRVGTEAFF
TRBV5-1,NA,TRBJ1-2,once,TGCGCCAGCAGCTTGGGGGGCAGGGAGGTTGGCTACACCTTC,CASSLGGREVGYTF
TRBV4-3,NA,TRBJ2-5,NA,TGCGCCAGCAGCCAGGCAGGGGTACACCAAGAGACCCAGTACTTC,CASSQAGVHQETQYF
TRBV15,TRBD2,TRBJ2-2,NA,TGTGCCACCAGCGGGGGACTAGCGGGGGCCCAAGCCGGGGAGCTGTTTTTT,CATSGGLAGAQAGELFF
TRBV24-1,TRBD1,TRBJ1-2,NA,TGTGCCACCAGTGAGCCCGGGACAGGGGGCTACACCTTC,CATSEPGTGGYTF
TRBV3-1/TRBV3-2,NA,TRBJ2-1,NA,TGTGCCAGCAGCCCGACTAGGTACAATGAGCAGTTCTTC,CASSPTRYNEQFF
TRBV7-2,TRBD2,TRBJ2-5,NA,TGTGCCACCAAGGGAATTAGCGGGGTGACACAAGAGACCCAGTACTTC,CATKGISGVTQETQYF
TRBV29-1,TRBD2,TRBJ2-2,NA,TGCAGCGTTGAAGCTAGCGGGGGGGCCGGGGAGCTGTTTTTT,CSVEASGGAGELFF
TRBV24-1,TRBD2,TRBJ2-5,NA,TGTGCCACCTTTGAGGGGAAGAAGCGGGGGCCCTTCGTGTTGGAGACCCAGTACTTC,CATFEGKKRGPFVLETQYF
TRBV12-3/TRBV12-4,NA,TRBJ2-5,NA,TGTGCCAGCGTAACCGGGACCGAAGAGACCCAGTACTTC,CASVTGTEETQYF
TRBV20-1,TRBD2,TRBJ2-5,NA,TGCAGTGCTAGTCCAGCGGGGGGGCTAATGGAGACCCAGTACTTC,CSASPAGGLMETQYF
TRBV29-1,TRBD1,TRBJ2-3,NA,TGCAGCGGGAGCAGGGGGCGGATCGTAAGCACAGATACGCAGTATTTT,CSGSRGRIVSTDTQYF
TRBV20-1,NA,TRBJ2-5,once,TGCAGTGCTAGTGCCGGGCTCGCTCTCCAAGAGACCCAGTACTTC,CSASAGLALQETQYF
TRBV5-1,NA,TRBJ1-1,NA,TGCGCCAGCAGCCCAGACCTTAGCAGGTGGAACACTGAAGCTTTCTTT,CASSPDLSRWNTEAFF
TRBV19,NA,TRBJ1-3,NA,TGTGCCACCGCGACCAGAGGAGGGACCATATATTTT,CATATRGGTIYF
TRBV11-2,TRBD1,TRBJ1-1,NA,TGTGCCAGCAGCTTAGGCCAGGGGGCGACTGAAGCTTTCTTT,CASSLGQGATEAFF
TRBV9,NA,TRBJ1-1,NA,TGTGCCAGCAGCGGGGGGCACGTTCGTGAAGCTTTCTTT,CASSGGHVREAFF
TRBV6-2/TRBV6-3,TRBD2,TRBJ2-1,NA,TGTGCCAGCAGTTACCGGTCTAGCGGGGGGGCCTCTGAGCAGTTCTTC,CASSYRSSGGASEQFF
TRBV5-4,TRBD2,TRBJ2-3,NA,TGTGCCAGCAGCCCATCGGGGCGGGGGGTGGCAGATACGCAGTATTTT,CASSPSGRGVADTQYF